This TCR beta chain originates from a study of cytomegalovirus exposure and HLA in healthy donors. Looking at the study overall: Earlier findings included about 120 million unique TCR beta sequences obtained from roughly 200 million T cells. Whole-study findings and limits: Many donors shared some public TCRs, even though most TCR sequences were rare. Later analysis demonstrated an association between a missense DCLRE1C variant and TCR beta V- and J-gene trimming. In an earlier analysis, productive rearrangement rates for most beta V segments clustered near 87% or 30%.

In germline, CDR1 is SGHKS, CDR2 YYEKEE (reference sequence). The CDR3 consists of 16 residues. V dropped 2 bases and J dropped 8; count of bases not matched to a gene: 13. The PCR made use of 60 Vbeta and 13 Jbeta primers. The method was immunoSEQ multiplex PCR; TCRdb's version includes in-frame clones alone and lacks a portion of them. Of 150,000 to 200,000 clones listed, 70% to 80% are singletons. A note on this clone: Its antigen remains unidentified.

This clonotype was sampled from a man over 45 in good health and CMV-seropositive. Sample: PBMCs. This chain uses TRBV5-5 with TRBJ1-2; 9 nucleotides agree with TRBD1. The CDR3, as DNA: TGTGCCAGCAGCTTAGGACAGGGGCTGGGACTGAGGGGCTACACCTTC. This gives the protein CASSLGQGLGLRGYTF.